The 5 T cell receptor beta chains given below trace back to one sample, sequenced in a study of T cells after yellow fever vaccination (dated 2019 in TCRdb). The sample's treatment or condition label is to be understood as: live attenuated yellow fever vaccine strain. The library was produced with 5' RACE. The sequencer was an Illumina NovaSeq 6000. TCRdb itself trimmed the public reads at Q25 with fastp, ran MiXCR and retained productive beta chains. Identical CDR3 proteins give one entry, which carries the most common genes and DNA. The sample table records over 250,000 distinct CDR3 sequences; approximately 5.2% of these occur just once. Around 3.3% of the sample goes to the ten largest clones. Sequenced here: CD4+ T cells sorted from PBMCs, sampled on the day of the yellow fever booster vaccination. These receptors came from a man between 18 and 35 years old who received the YFV17D yellow fever vaccine.

The rearrangement uses TRBV20-1 and TRBJ2-3, with D unresolved. The CDR3 is made up of 14 amino acids. Trimming cost V 1 base and J 0 bases, with 8 bases left between them. Germline CDR1 DFQATT, CDR2 SNEGSKA (reference sequence). The CDR3 reads CSARVLGSTDTQYF. The CDR3 coding sequence is TGCAGTGCTAGAGTACTGGGTAGCACAGATACGCAGTATTTT.

J is TRBJ1-5 and V is TRBV18; possibly TRBD1 for D (5 bases). Per the germline V gene, CDR1 is KGHSH and CDR2 is LQKENI. There are 14 residues in the CDR3. The ends were cut back, 3 bases at V and 6 bases at J, with 12 bases in the middle. The CDR3 nucleotides are TGTGCCAGCTCACCGACCCCAGACAGTCAGCCCCAGCATTTT. Translating gives CASSPTPDSQPQHF.

The chain combines TRBV6-5 with TRBJ2-3, with 7 positions matching TRBD1. V lost 6 bases to trimming and J lost 6 bases; unmatched junction nucleotides: 3. CDR1 and CDR2 (germline): MNHEY, SVGAGI. This CDR3 comprises 12 residues. The CDR3 loop reads CASSRRGDTQYF. Written as DNA, the CDR3 is TGTGCCAGCAGCCGCAGGGGGGATACGCAGTATTTT.

This clonotype was observed a few times. For the CDR3, the DNA is TGTGCCAGCAGCTTGCAGGGGGTTAATTCACCCCTCCACTTT. Its translation is CASSLQGVNSPLHF. This chain uses TRBV5-4 with TRBJ1-6, with 7 bases aligning to TRBD1. The trim removed 1 base at V and 6 bases at J, leaving 1 base unmatched. The CDR3 contains 14 residues. Germline loops: CDR1 SGHNT, CDR2 YYREEE (reference sequence).

This clonotype showed up many times. The V call is TRBV18, the J call TRBJ2-6; tentative D call: TRBD1 (5 bases). V dropped 8 bases and J dropped 0 bases, with 11 bases sitting between them. CDR3 length: 15 amino acids. Per the germline V gene, CDR1 is KGHSH and CDR2 is LQKENI. CDR3 in DNA: TGTGCCAGCAGCCCCCAGGGCTCTGGGGCCAACGTCCTGACTTTC. As protein: CASSPQGSGANVLTF.